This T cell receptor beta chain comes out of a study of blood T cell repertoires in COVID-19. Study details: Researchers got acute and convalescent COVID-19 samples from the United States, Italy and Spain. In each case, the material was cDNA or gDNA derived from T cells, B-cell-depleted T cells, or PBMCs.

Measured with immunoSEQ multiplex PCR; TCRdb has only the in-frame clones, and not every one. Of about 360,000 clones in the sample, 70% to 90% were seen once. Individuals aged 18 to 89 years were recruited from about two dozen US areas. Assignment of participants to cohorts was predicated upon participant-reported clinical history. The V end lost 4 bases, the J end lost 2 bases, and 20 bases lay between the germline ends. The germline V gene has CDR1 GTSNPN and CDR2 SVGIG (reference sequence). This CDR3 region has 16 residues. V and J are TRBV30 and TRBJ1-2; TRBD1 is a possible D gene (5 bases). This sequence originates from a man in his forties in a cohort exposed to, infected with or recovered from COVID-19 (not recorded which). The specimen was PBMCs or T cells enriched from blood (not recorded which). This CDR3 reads CAWTFDSGGKNYGYTF. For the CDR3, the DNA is TGTGCCTGGACTTTTGACAGTGGGGGGAAAAACTATGGCTACACCTTC.